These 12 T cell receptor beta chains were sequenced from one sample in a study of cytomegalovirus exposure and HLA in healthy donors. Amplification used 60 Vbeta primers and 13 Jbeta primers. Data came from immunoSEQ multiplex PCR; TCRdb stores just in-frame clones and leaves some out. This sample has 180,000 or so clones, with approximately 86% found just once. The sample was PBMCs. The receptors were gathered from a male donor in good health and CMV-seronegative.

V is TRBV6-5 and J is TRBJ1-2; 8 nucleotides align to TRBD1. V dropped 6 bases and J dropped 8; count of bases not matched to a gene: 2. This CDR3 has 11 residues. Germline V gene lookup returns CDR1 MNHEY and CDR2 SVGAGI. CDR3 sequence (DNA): TGTGCCAGCAGGACAGGGGTGGGCTACACCTTC. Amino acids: CASRTGVGYTF.

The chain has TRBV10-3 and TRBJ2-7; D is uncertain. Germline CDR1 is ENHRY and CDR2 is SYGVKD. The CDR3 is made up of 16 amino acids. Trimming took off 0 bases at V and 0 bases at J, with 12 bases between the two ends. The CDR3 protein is CAISESSDWSSYEQYF. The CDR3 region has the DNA TGTGCCATCAGTGAGTCCTCCGACTGGAGCTCCTACGAGCAGTACTTC.

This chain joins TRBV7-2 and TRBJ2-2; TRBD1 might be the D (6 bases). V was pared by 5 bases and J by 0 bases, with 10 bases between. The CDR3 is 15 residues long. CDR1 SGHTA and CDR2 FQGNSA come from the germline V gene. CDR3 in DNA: TGTGCCAGCAGCACCGGGACACCGAACACCGGGGAGCTGTTTTTT. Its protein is CASSTGTPNTGELFF.

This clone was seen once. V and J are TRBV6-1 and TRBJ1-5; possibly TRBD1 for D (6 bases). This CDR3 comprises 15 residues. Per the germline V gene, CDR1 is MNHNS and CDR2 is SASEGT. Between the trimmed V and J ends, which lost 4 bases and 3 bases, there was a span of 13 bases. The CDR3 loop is CASSVRGGSNQPQHF. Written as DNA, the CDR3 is TGTGCCAGCAGTGTTAGGGGGGGCTCCAATCAGCCCCAGCATTTT.

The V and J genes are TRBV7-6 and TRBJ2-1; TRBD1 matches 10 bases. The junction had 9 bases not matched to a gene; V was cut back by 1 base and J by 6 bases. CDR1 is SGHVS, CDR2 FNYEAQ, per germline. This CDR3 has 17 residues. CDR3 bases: TGTGCCAGCAGCTTAGGGTCGGGGAGACAGGGGGCCAATGAGCAGTTCTTC. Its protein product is CASSLGSGRQGANEQFF. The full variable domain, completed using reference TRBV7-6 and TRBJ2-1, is GAGVSQSPRYKVTKRGQDVALRCDPISGHVSLYWYRQALGQGPEFLTYFNYEAQQDKSGLPNDRFSAERPEGSISTLTIQRTEQRDSAMYRCASSLGSGRQGANEQFFGPGTRLTVL.

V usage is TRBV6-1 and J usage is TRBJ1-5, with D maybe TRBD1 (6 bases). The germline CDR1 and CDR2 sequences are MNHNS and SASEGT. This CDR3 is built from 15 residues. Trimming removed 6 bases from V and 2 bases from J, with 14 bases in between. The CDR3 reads CASRRQGIGNQPQHF. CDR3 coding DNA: TGTGCCAGCAGACGTCAGGGGATCGGCAATCAGCCCCAGCATTTT.

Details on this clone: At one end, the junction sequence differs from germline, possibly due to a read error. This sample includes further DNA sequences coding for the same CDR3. The CDR3 sequence is CASSLQGMNTEAFF. CDR3 bases: TGTGCCAGCAGCTTGCAGGGAATGAATACTGAAGCTTTCTTT. V is TRBV7-3 and J is TRBJ1-1, with a tentative D call TRBD1 (5 bases). Looked up from germline, CDR1 is SGHTA and CDR2 is FQGTGA. The length of the CDR3 is 14 residues. Using reference TRBV7-3 and TRBJ1-1 for the parts outside the CDR3, the full variable domain is GAGVSQTPSNKVTEKGKYVELRCDPISGHTALYWYRQSLGQGPEFLIYFQGTGAADDSGLPNDRFFAVRPEGSVSTLKIQRTERGDSAVYLCASSLQGMNTEAFFGQGTRLTVV.

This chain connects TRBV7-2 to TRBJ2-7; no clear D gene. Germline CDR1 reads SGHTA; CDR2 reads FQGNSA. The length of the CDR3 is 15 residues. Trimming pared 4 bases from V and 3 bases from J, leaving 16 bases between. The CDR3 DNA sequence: TGTGCCAGCAGCTGGGCCGGAAGTGTGGACTACGAGCAGTACTTC. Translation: CASSWAGSVDYEQYF.

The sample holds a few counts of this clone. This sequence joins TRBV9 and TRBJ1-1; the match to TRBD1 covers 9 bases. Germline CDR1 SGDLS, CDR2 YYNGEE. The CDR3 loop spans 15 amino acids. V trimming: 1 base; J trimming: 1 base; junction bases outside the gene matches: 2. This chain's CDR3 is CASSVWGQGNTEAFF. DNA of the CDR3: TGTGCCAGCAGCGTATGGGGACAGGGGAACACTGAAGCTTTCTTT.

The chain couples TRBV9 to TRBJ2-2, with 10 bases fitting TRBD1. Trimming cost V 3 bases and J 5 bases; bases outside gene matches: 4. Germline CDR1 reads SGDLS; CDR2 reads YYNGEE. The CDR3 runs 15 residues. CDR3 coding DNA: TGTGCCAGCAGCGGACAGGGGGCCCGGACCGGGGAGCTGTTTTTT. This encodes CASSGQGARTGELFF.

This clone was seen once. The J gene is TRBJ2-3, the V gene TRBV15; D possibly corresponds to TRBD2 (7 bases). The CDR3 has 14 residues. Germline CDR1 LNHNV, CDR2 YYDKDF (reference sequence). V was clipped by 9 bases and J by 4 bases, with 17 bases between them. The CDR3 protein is CATDGSGGADTQYF. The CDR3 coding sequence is TGTGCCACGGACGGGTCGGGGGGCGCAGATACGCAGTATTTT.

CDR3 protein: CASSPGTGVMDYGYTF. The CDR3 region has the DNA TGCGCCAGCAGCCCGGGGACAGGGGTTATGGACTATGGCTACACCTTC. The V call is TRBV5-1, the J call TRBJ1-2; 10 nucleotides align to TRBD1. The ends lost 4 bases at V and 3 bases at J; junction bases unmatched: 9. The V gene's germline CDR1 is SGHRS and CDR2 YFSETQ. The length of the CDR3 is 16 residues.